The 5 T cell receptor beta chains in this list originate from one sample, sequenced in a study of cytomegalovirus exposure and HLA in healthy donors. Both 60 Vbeta primers and 13 Jbeta primers went into the PCR. Profiled with immunoSEQ multiplex PCR; TCRdb holds only in-frame clones, not every one. The sample lists about 200,000 clones, 70% to 85% occurring once. The sequenced sample consisted of PBMCs. The receptors here all came from a woman aged 30 to 39 in good health and CMV-seropositive.

The chain links TRBV11-2 to TRBJ1-2; the match to TRBD1 covers 9 bases. Germline assignment: CDR1 SGHAT and CDR2 FQNNGV. V was clipped by 4 bases and J by 6 bases; unmatched bases: 21. CDR3 length: 19 amino acids. CDR3 in DNA: TGTGCCAGCAGCTCTTACAATAAAAAAAAACAGGGGGCTGTGGATGGCTACACCTTC. The encoded protein is CASSSYNKKKQGAVDGYTF.

With respect to this clone: Distinct nucleotide sequences in the sample also encode this CDR3. The chain couples TRBV5-6 to TRBJ2-7; D unresolved. Per germline, CDR1 SGHDT and CDR2 YYEEEE. The ends were cut back, 0 bases at V and 0 bases at J, with 4 bases in the middle. This CDR3 is 13 amino acids long. The CDR3 loop is CASSLGSSYEQYF. The CDR3 DNA reads TGTGCCAGCAGCTTGGGCAGCTCCTACGAGCAGTACTTC.

This chain links TRBV7-8 with TRBJ2-7; the D is unclear. The CDR3 totals 14 residues. Trimming cost V 5 bases and J 2 bases, with 13 bases left between them. Germline assignment: CDR1 SGHVS and CDR2 FQNEAQ. CDR3 bases: TGTGCCAGCAGCCCCTTAGACAACGCCTACGAGCAGTACTTC. Its protein is CASSPLDNAYEQYF.

The sample holds a few counts of this clone. The chain joins TRBV6-5 to TRBJ2-5; TRBD2 matches 7 bases. The CDR3 is made up of 15 amino acids. The V gene's germline CDR1 is MNHEY and CDR2 SVGAGI. J gave up 2 bases and V 7 bases, and 10 bases lay outside the gene matches. The CDR3 loop reads CASTTGGAGQETQYF. CDR3 DNA: TGTGCCAGCACCACCGGGGGAGCGGGGCAAGAGACCCAGTACTTC.

V gene TRBV29-1 combines with J gene TRBJ2-2; 11 nucleotides match TRBD2. This CDR3 spans 14 amino acids. The ends lost 7 bases at V and 4 bases at J; junction bases unmatched: 5. Germline CDR1 and CDR2: SQVTM and ANQGSEA. CDR3 DNA sequence: TGCAGCGCCCGTAGCGGGGGGGCCACCGGGGAGCTGTTTTTT. Translation gives CSARSGGATGELFF.